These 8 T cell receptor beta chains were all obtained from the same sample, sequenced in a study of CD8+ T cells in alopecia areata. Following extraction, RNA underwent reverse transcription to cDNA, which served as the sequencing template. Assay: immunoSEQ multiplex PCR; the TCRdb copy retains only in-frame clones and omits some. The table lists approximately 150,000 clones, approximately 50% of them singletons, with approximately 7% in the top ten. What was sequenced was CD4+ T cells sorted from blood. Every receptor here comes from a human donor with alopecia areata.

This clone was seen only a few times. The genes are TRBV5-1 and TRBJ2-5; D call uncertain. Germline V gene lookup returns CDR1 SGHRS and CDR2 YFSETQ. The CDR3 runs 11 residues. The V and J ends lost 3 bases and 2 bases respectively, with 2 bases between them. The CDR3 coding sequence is TGCGCCAGCAGCTGGCAAGAGACCCAGTACTTC. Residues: CASSWQETQYF. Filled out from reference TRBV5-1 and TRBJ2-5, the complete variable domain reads KAGVTQTPRYLIKTRGQQVTLSCSPISGHRSVSWYQQTPGQGLQFLFEYFSETQRNKGNFPGRFSGRQFSNSRSEMNVSTLELGDSALYLCASSWQETQYFGPGTRLLVL.

For the CDR3, the DNA is TGCAGCGCCGGGAGATCGGCGGGAGGGCCGTACGAGCAGTACTTC. Its translation: CSAGRSAGGPYEQYF. The chain uses TRBV29-1 and TRBJ2-7; 9 bases are a match to TRBD2. The CDR3 totals 15 residues. V was pared by 7 bases and J by 4 bases, with 14 bases of the junction left unmatched. Germline-derived CDR1 and CDR2 are SQVTM and ANQGSEA.

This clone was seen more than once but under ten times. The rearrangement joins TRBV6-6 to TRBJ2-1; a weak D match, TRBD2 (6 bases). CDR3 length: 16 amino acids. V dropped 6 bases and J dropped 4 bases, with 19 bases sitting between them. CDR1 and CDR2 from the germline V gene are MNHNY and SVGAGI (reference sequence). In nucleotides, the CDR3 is TGTGCCAGCAGCCCGGGTGGCCGGGGGAGGTACAATGAGCAGTTCTTC. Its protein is CASSPGGRGRYNEQFF.

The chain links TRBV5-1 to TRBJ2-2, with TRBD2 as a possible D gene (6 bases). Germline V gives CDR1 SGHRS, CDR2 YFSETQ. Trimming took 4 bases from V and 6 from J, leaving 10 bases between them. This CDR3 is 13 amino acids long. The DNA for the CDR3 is TGCGCCAGCAGCACGGGGGTGCCCGGGGAGCTGTTTTTT. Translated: CASSTGVPGELFF.

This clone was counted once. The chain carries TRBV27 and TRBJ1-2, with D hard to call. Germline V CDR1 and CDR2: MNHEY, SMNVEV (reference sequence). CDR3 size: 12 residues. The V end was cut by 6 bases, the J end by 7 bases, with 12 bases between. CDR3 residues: CASSPFGGGYTF. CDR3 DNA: TGTGCCAGCAGCCCTTTCGGAGGTGGCTACACCTTC.

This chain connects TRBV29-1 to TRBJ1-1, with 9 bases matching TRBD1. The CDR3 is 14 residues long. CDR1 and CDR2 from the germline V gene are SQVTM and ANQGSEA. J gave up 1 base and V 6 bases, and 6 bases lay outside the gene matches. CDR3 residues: CSVTGGARNTEAFF. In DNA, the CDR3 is TGCAGCGTAACAGGGGGCGCAAGGAACACTGAAGCTTTCTTT.

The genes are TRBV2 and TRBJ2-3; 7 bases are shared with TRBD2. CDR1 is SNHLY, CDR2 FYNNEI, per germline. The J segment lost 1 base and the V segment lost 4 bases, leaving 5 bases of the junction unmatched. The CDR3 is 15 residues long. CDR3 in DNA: TGTGCCAGCAGTGCGACTAGCTACGGCACAGATACGCAGTATTTT. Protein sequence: CASSATSYGTDTQYF.

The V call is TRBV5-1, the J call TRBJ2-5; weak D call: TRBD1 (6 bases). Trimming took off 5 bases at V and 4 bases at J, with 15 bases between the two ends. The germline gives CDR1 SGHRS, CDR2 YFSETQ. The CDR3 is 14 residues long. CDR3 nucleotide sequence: TGCGCCAGCAGACCCGGGACAACTAGAGAGACCCAGTACTTC. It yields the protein CASRPGTTRETQYF. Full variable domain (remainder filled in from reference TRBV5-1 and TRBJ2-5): KAGVTQTPRYLIKTRGQQVTLSCSPISGHRSVSWYQQTPGQGLQFLFEYFSETQRNKGNFPGRFSGRQFSNSRSEMNVSTLELGDSALYLCASRPGTTRETQYFGPGTRLLVL.